These 2 T cell receptor beta chains were all obtained from the same sample, sequenced in a study of regulatory T cells in long-lasting Graves disease. Time point noted: persistent/refractory GD, antithyroid drugs over 5 years with positive TRAb. After RNA was extracted from PBMCs, the TCR library was made from it. Building the TCR beta libraries relied on iRepertoire HTBI primers, and CDR3 regions underwent Arm-PCR. Each CDR3 protein is one row after TCRdb ran MiXCR on the multiplex PCR reads. The sample yields 400,000 to 450,000 distinct CDR3 sequences, 20% to 25% seen once. Sequenced material: peripheral blood mononuclear cells (PBMCs), taken when the disease was refractory, from a patient treated with antithyroid drugs. These receptors were taken from a female donor with Graves disease.

The V call is TRBV7-8, the J call TRBJ2-1, with 9 bases aligning to TRBD2. Germline-derived CDR1 and CDR2 are SGHVS and FQNEAQ. The CDR3 has 15 residues. V lost 3 bases, J lost 4 bases, and 4 bases stayed unmatched. The CDR3 is CASSFASGVYNEQFF. Here the CDR3 DNA reads TGTGCCAGCAGCTTTGCTAGCGGGGTTTACAATGAGCAGTTCTTC.

This clonotype has just a few counts. The chain couples TRBV27 to TRBJ1-1, with 9 nucleotides matching TRBD1. This CDR3 has 15 amino acids. CDR1 is MNHEY and CDR2 is SMNVEV in the germline V gene (reference sequence). V dropped 9 bases and J dropped 7; count of bases not matched to a gene: 15. CDR3 sequence (DNA): TGTGCCAGAAGACCGTCCGGGACAGGGAGGATTGAAGCTTTCTTT. It is translated as CARRPSGTGRIEAFF.